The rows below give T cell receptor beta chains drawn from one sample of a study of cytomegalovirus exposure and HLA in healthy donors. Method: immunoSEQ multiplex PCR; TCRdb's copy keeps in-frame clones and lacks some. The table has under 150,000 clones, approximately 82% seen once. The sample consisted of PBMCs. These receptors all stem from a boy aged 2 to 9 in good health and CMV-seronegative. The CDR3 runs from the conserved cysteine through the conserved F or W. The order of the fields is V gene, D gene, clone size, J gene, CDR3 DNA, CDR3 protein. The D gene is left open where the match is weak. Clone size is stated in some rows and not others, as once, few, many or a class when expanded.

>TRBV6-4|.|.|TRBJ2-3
TGTGCCAGCAGTCCTGGGGGGGCCGGAGATACGCAGTATTTT
CASSPGGAGDTQYF
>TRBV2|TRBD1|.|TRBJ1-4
TGTGCCACCTCTAGGACAGGGGGGGCTACTTTT
CATSRTGGATF
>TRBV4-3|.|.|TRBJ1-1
TGCGCCACCGGGAGGGGGATAGAAACTTTCTTT
CATGRGIETFF
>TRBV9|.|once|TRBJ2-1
TGTGCCAGCACCCGTACATCGGGAGTGAGTGAGCAGTTCTTC
CASTRTSGVSEQFF
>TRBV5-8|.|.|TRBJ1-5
TGTGCCAGCAGCTTGTATCAGGGCAATCAGCCCCAGCATTTT
CASSLYQGNQPQHF
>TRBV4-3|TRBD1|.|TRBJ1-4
TGCGCCAGCAGCCAAGAGACCGGGACAGGAGGGGAAAAACTGTTTTTT
CASSQETGTGGEKLFF
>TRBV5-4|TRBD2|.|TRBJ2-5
TGTGCCAGCAGCTTAGCGGGAGCGAGAGAGACCCAGTACTTC
CASSLAGARETQYF
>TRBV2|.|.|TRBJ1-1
TGTGCCAGCAGGGGGGCGACTGAAGCTTTCTTT
CASRGATEAFF
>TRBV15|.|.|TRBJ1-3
TGTGCCACCAGCAGAGTGGGCCGCACTGGAAACACCATATATTTT
CATSRVGRTGNTIYF
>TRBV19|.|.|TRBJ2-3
TGTGCCAGTAGCGGGACTAGCACAGATACGCAGTATTTT
CASSGTSTDTQYF
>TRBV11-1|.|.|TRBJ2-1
TGTGCCAGCAGCTTAGTTACGGGCAATGAGCAGTTCTTC
CASSLVTGNEQFF
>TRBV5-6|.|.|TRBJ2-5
TGTGCCAGCAGCGACGAACAGGGGCGGGGAGAGACCCAGTACTTC
CASSDEQGRGETQYF
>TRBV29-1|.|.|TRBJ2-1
TGCAGCACCCCCCGGACTAACTCCTACAATGAGCAGTTCTTC
CSTPRTNSYNEQFF
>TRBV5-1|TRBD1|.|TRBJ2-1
TGCGCCAGCAGCTTTCAGGGGGCATCCTACAATGAGCAGTTCTTC
CASSFQGASYNEQFF
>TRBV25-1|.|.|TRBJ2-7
TGTGCCAGCGGAAGAAACACAGGCTACGAGCAGTACTTC
CASGRNTGYEQYF
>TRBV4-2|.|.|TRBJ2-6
TGTGCCAGCAGCCAAGACTGGGTAGGGACTGGTGGGGCCAACGTCCTGACTTTC
CASSQDWVGTGGANVLTF
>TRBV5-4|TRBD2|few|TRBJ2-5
TGTGCCAGCAGCTTCCCCGGGACTAGCGGGGGGGCCCTCCAAGAGACCCAGTACTTC
CASSFPGTSGGALQETQYF
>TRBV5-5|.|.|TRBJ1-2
TGTGCCAGCAGCGCATCCGACCCGCTAACTAGGCGGTACACCTTC
CASSASDPLTRRYTF
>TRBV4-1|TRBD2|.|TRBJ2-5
TGCGCCAGCAGCCAAGATCGTTCACCAGCGGGGGAGACCCAGTACTTC
CASSQDRSPAGETQYF
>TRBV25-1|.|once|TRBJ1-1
TGTGCCAGCACGAGCCCGGGGTGGGCTGGTACTGAAGCTTTCTTT
CASTSPGWAGTEAFF
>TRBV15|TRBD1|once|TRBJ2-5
TGTGCCACCAGCTCCCTGGGACAGGGCGAAGAGACCCAGTACTTC
CATSSLGQGEETQYF
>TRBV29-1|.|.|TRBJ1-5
TGCAGCGTTGTTCCGGATCCTAGCGGGGATCAGCCCCAGCATTTT
CSVVPDPSGDQPQHF
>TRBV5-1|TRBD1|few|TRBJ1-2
TGCGCCAGCAGCTTGGAGGCGGAGGGGGCCTATGGCTACACCTTC
CASSLEAEGAYGYTF
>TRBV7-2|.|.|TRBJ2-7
TGTGCCAGCAGCTTAGACAGGGAAAAGCCCTACGAGCAGTACTTC
CASSLDREKPYEQYF
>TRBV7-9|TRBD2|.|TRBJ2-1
TGTGCCAGCAGCTTAGGGGGAGCGGGAGAAGAGCAGTTCTTC
CASSLGGAGEEQFF
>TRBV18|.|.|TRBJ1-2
TGTGCCAGCTCACCCCGAGAACCCACAGGTTTTAACTATGGCTACACCTTC
CASSPREPTGFNYGYTF
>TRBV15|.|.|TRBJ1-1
TGTGCCACCAGCGCAGGTCCGAACACTGAAGCTTTCTTT
CATSAGPNTEAFF
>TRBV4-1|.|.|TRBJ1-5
TGTGCCAGCAGCCAAGTACAGGGTGGGGCAGGTCAGCCCCAGCATTTT
CASSQVQGGAGQPQHF
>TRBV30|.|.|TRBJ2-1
TGTGCCTGGAGTGTACAGGAGTTAAAGCAGTTCTTC
CAWSVQELKQFF
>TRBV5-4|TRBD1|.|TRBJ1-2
TGTGCCAGCAGCTTGGCTAAAAAGGGGGCGTTGGGGGGCTACACCTTC
CASSLAKKGALGGYTF
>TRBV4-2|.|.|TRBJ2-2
TGTGCCAGCAGCCAAGTATCGGGAGGACAGAGCACCGGGGAGCTGTTTTTT
CASSQVSGGQSTGELFF
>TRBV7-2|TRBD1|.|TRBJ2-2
TGTGCCAGCAGCTTAGCTACAGGGGCCGGGGAGCTGTTTTTT
CASSLATGAGELFF
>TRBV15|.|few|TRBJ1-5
TGTGCCACCAGCAGAGATGGCAGTCCTTATAGCAATCAGCCCCAGCATTTT
CATSRDGSPYSNQPQHF
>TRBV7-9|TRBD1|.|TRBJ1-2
TGTTCCAGCAGCTTATCGTCAGGGGGCGCGAGTGAGGGCTACACCTTC
CSSSLSSGGASEGYTF
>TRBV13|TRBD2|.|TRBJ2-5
TGTGCCAGCAGCCTCGGGACTAGCGGGAGGCGACAAGAGACCCAGTACTTC
CASSLGTSGRRQETQYF
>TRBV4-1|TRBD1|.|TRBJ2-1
TGCGCCAGCAGCCAACTACAGGGGAACTCCTACAATGAGCAGTTCTTC
CASSQLQGNSYNEQFF
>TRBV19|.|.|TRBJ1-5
TGTGCCAGTAGTAAAAGTTCAGGGGCAAATCAGCCCCAGCATTTT
CASSKSSGANQPQHF
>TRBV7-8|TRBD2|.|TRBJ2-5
TGTGCCAGCCGAGCGGGAAAGGAGCAGTACTTC
CASRAGKEQYF
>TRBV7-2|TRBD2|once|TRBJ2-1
TGTGCCAGCAGCTTACGGGAGGGGAATGAGCAGTTCTTC
CASSLREGNEQFF
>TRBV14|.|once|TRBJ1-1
TGTGCCAGCAGCCATCCTCAGGGGAACACTGAAGCTTTCTTT
CASSHPQGNTEAFF
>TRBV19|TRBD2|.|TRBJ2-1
TGTGCCAGTAGTGAGCAGGGACTAGCCCGTGACAATGAGCAGTTCTTC
CASSEQGLARDNEQFF
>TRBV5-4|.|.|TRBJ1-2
TGTGCCAGCAGCCGCACAGGGATGGAGGGCTACACCTTC
CASSRTGMEGYTF
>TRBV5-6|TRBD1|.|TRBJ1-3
TGTGCCAGCAGCTTGGACAGGGGAGAGAACACCATATATTTT
CASSLDRGENTIYF
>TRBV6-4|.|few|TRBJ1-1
TGTGCCAGCAGTGAGACAGTGAACACTGAAGCTTTCTTT
CASSETVNTEAFF
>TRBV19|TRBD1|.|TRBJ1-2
TGTGCCAGTAGTCAGGGGGTGAGCTATGGCTACACCTTC
CASSQGVSYGYTF
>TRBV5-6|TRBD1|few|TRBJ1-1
TGTGCCAGCAGCTTGTTAGTCGGACAGGGGAACACTGAAGCTTTCTTT
CASSLLVGQGNTEAFF
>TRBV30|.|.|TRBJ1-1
TGTGCCTGGAGCATGAGTGATTCGAGGGCTGAAGCTTTCTTT
CAWSMSDSRAEAFF
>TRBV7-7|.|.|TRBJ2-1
TGTGCTAGCAGCTTACTGCAGGGATATGAGCAGTTCTTC
CASSLLQGYEQFF
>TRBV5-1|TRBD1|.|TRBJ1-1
TGCGCCAGCAGCTTGAGACAGGGGCCGAACACTGAAGCTTTCTTT
CASSLRQGPNTEAFF
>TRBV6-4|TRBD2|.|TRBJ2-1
TGTGCCAGCAGCGCACTAGCGGGGGATGGTTGGAATGAGCAGTTCTTC
CASSALAGDGWNEQFF
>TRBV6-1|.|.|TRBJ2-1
TGTGCCAGCAGTGAAGCTTCCTGGACTACTTACAATGAGCAGTTCTTC
CASSEASWTTYNEQFF
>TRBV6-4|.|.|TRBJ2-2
TGTGCCAGCAGTGACGGAGACTCAAACACCGGGGAGCTGTTTTTT
CASSDGDSNTGELFF
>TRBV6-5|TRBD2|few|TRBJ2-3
TGTGCCAGCAGTTCCGGGACTAGCGGGGGAGATACGCAGTATTTT
CASSSGTSGGDTQYF
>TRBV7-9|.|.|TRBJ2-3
TGTGCCAGCAGCTCCACCAGGTGGTTCTCTAGCACAGATACGCAGTATTTT
CASSSTRWFSSTDTQYF
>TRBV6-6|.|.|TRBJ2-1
TGTGCCAGCTTGAGTTGGGGGGTGAATGAGCAGTTCTTC
CASLSWGVNEQFF
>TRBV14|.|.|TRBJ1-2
TGTGCCAGCAGCCAAGACAGGGGAATCCTCTACTATGGCTACACCTTC
CASSQDRGILYYGYTF
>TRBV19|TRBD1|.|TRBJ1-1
TGTGCCAGTAGTATAGATCTAAGACAGGGGGTTTTATTGGACACTGAAGCTTTCTTT
CASSIDLRQGVLLDTEAFF
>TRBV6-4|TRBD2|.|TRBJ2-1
TGTGCCAGCAGTGTAGCGAGCGGGGGGGCCTACAATGAGCAGTTCTTC
CASSVASGGAYNEQFF
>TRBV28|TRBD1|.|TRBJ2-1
TGTGCCAGCAGTTCTTTAGCGACAGGGGGAGGGGATGAGCAGTTCTTC
CASSSLATGGGDEQFF